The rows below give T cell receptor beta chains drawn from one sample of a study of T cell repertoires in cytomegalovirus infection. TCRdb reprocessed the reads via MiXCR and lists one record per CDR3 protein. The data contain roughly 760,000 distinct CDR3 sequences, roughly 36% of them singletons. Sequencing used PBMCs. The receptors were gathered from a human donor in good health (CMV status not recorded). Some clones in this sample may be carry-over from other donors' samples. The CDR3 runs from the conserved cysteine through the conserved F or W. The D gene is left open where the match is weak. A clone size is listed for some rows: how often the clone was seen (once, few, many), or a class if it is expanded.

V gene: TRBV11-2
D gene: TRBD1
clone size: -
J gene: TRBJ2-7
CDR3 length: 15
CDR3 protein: CASSVGTGFSYEQYF
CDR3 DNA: TGTGCCAGCAGCGTTGGGACAGGGTTCTCCTACGAGCAGTACTTC

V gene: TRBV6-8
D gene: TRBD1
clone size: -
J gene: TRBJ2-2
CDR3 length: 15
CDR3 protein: CASGARDRGTGELFF
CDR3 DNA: TGTGCCAGCGGGGCTCGGGACAGGGGCACCGGGGAGCTGTTTTTT

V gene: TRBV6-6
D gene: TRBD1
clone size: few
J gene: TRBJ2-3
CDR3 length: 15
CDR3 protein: CASSFRDRGVDTQYF
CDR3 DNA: TGTGCCAGCAGTTTCCGGGACAGGGGGGTAGATACGCAGTATTTT

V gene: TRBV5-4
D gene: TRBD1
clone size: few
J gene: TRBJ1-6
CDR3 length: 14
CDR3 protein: CASSPPGQGFSLHF
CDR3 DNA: TGTGCCAGCAGCCCCCCCGGACAGGGATTCTCCCTCCACTTT

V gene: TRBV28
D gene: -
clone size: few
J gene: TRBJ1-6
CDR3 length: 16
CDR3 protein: CASSQRTASYNSPLHF
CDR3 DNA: TGTGCCAGCAGTCAAAGGACAGCCTCCTATAATTCACCCCTCCACTTT

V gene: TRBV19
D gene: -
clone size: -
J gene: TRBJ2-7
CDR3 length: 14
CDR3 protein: CASSIAGSSYEQYF
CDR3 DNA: TGTGCCAGTAGTATAGCGGGCTCTTCCTACGAGCAGTACTTC

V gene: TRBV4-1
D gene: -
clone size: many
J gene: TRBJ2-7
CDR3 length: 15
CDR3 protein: CASSQAWDLSYEQYF
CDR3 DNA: TGCGCCAGCAGCCAAGCCTGGGACCTCTCCTACGAGCAGTACTTC

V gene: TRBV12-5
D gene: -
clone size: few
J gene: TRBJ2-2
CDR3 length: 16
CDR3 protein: CASGSSTTLGWGELFF
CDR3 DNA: TGTGCTAGTGGCTCCTCCACTACCCTGGGGTGGGGGGAGCTGTTTTTT

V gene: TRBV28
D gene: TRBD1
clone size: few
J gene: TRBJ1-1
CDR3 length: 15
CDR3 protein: CASSNGQVMNTEAFF
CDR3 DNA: TGTGCCAGCAGTAACGGACAGGTTATGAACACTGAAGCTTTCTTT

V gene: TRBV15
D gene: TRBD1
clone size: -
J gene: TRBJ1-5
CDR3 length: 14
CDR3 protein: CATRTRTGNQPQHF
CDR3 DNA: TGTGCCACCAGGACCAGGACAGGGAACCAGCCCCAGCATTTT

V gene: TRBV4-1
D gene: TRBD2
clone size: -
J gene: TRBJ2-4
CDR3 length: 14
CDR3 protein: CASSHAGTNSIQYF
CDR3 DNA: TGCGCCAGCAGCCACGCTGGGACTAATTCTATTCAGTACTTC

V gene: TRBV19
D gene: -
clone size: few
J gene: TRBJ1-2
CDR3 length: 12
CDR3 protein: CASKGANYGYTF
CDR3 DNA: TGTGCCAGTAAAGGGGCTAACTATGGCTACACCTTC

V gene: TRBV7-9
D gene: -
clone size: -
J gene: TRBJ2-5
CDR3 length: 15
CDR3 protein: CASSLARAGQETQYF
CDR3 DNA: TGTGCCAGCAGCTTAGCGCGAGCGGGCCAAGAGACCCAGTACTTC

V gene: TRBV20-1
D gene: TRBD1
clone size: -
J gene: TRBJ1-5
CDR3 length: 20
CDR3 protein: CSASASSTGTGPFSSQPQHF
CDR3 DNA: TGCAGTGCTAGCGCCAGCAGCACCGGGACAGGGCCATTTTCTAGTCAGCCCCAGCATTTT

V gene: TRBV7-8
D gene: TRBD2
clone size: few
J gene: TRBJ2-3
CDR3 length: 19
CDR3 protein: CASSLVGGLAGGPADTQYF
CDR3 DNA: TGTGCCAGCAGCTTAGTGGGGGGACTAGCGGGAGGGCCTGCAGATACGCAGTATTTT

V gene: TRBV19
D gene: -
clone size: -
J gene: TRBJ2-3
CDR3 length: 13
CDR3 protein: CATGGSGGNTQYF
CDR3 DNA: TGTGCCACTGGGGGCAGCGGTGGGAATACGCAGTATTTT

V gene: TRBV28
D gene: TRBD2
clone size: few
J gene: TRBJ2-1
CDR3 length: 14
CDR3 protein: CASSPAGEYNEQFF
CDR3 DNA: TGTGCCAGCAGTCCGGCGGGAGAGTACAATGAGCAGTTCTTC

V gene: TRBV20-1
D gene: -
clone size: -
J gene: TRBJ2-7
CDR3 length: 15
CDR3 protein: CSARDRSEVPYEQYF
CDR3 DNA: TGCAGTGCTAGAGATCGAAGCGAGGTTCCCTACGAGCAGTACTTC

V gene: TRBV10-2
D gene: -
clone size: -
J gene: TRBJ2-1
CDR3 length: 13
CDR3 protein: CASSGHIINEQFF
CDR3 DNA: TGCGCCAGCAGTGGGCACATAATTAATGAGCAGTTCTTC

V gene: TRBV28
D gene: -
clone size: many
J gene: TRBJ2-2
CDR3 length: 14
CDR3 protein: CASRPGLSTGELFF
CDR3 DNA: TGTGCCAGCAGGCCGGGACTTAGCACCGGGGAGCTGTTTTTT

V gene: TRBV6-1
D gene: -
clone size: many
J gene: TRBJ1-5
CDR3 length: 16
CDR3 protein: CASSERWGGSHQPQHF
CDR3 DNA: TGTGCCAGCAGTGAAAGGTGGGGGGGCTCACATCAGCCCCAGCATTTT

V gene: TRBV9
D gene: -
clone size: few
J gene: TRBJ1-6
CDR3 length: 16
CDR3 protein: CASSPQRGRVNSPLHF
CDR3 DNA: TGTGCCAGCAGCCCCCAGAGGGGCAGGGTAAATTCACCCCTCCACTTT

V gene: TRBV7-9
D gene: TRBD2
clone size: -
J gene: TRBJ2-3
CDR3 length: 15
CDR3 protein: CASSLGSGIADTQYF
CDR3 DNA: TGTGCCAGCAGCTTAGGTAGCGGGATCGCAGATACGCAGTATTTT

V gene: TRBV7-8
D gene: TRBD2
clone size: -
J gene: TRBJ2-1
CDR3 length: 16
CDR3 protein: CASSRGGGRSYNEQFF
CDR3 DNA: TGTGCCAGCAGCCGGGGGGGGGGCCGGTCCTACAATGAGCAGTTCTTC

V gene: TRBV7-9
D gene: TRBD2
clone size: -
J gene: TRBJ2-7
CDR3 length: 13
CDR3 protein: CASGAGVSYEQYF
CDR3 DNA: TGTGCCAGCGGGGCGGGGGTGAGCTACGAGCAGTACTTC

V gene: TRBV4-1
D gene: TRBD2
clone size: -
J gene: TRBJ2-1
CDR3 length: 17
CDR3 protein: CASSQDPSGEPYNEQFF
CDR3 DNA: TGCGCCAGCAGCCAAGACCCTAGCGGGGAACCATACAATGAGCAGTTCTTC

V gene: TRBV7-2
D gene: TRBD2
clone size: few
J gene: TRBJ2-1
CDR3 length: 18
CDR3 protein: CASSFYPGLAGSYNEQFF
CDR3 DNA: TGTGCCAGCAGCTTTTATCCGGGACTAGCGGGCTCCTACAATGAGCAGTTCTTC

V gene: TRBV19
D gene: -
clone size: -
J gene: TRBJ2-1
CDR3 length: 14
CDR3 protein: CASSIPSSYNEQFF
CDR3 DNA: TGTGCCAGTAGTATCCCGAGCTCCTACAATGAGCAGTTCTTC

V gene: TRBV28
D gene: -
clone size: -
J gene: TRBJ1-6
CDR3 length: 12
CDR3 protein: CASSLFQSPLHF
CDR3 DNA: TGTGCCAGCAGTCTGTTTCAATCACCCCTCCACTTT

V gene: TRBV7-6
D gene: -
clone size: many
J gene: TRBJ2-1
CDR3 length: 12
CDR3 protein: CASSSRRNEQFF
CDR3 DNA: TGTGCCAGCAGCTCCCGGCGGAATGAGCAGTTCTTC

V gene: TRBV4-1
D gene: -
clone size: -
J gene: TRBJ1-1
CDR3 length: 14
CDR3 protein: CASSQDGTPREAFF
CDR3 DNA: TGCGCCAGCAGCCAAGACGGGACCCCAAGGGAAGCTTTCTTT

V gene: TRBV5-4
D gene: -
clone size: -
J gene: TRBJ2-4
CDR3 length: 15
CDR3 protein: CASSLPPGEGNIQYF
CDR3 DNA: TGTGCCAGCAGCTTGCCCCCGGGAGAGGGAAACATTCAGTACTTC

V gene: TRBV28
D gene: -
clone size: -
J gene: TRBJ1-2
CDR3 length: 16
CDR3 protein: CASSPQRRWTYYGYTF
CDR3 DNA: TGTGCCAGCAGTCCACAAAGGCGGTGGACTTACTATGGCTACACCTTC